The following is a T cell receptor beta chain sequence with its context. Its antigen remains unknown. Donors were nominally healthy when sampled, though unrecorded immune exposures were likely. This entry belongs to a study of cytomegalovirus exposure and HLA in healthy donors. Study-wide results and limits: Cytomegalovirus association was assigned to some 160 TCR beta chains.

60 Vbeta and 13 Jbeta primers were used in PCR. The table came from immunoSEQ multiplex PCR; TCRdb's copy has only in-frame clones and leaves some out. The table shows approximately 93,000 clones, with approximately 81% occurring only once. Germline V lookup: CDR1 MNHEY, CDR2 SVGAGI. The CDR3 runs to 15 residues. Trimming left V 5 bases short and J 4 bases short, with 14 bases between. The sequence was collected from a middle-aged woman in good health and CMV-seronegative. The chain joins TRBV6-5 to TRBJ2-2; a weak D match, TRBD2 (5 bases). Sequenced: PBMCs. DNA for the CDR3: TGTGCCAGCAGTCGGACTGGGCTGGGCACCGGGGAGCTGTTTTTT. It encodes CASSRTGLGTGELFF.